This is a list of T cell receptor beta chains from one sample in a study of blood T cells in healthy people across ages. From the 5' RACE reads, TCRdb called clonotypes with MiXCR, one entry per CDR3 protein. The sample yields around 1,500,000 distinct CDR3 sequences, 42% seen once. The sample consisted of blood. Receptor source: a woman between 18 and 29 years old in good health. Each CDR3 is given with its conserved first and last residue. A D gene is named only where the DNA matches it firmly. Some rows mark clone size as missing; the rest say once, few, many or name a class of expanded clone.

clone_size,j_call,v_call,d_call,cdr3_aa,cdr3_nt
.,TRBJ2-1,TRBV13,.,CASSPRGTEAHNEQFF,TGTGCCAGCAGCCCCCGCGGGACCGAAGCCCACAATGAGCAGTTCTTC
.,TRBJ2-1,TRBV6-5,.,CASSYSRDNSYNEQFF,TGTGCCAGCAGTTACTCCCGGGACAACTCCTACAATGAGCAGTTCTTC
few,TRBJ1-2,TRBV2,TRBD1,CASQLTGTIIGYTF,TGTGCCAGCCAGCTGACAGGGACAATAATTGGCTACACCTTC
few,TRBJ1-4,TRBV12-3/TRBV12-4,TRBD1,CASSRQGANEKLFF,TGTGCCAGCAGTCGACAGGGAGCTAATGAAAAACTGTTTTTT
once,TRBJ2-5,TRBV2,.,CASSDNVRYF,TGTGCCAGCAGTGATAACGTGAGGTACTTC
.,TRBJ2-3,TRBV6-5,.,CASSYADTLTDTQYF,TGTGCCAGCAGTTACGCAGACACCCTGACGGATACGCAGTATTTT
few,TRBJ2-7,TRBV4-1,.,CASSQADMARGEQYF,TGCGCCAGCAGCCAAGCGGACATGGCCCGCGGCGAGCAGTACTTC
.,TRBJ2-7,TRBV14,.,CAGSLGGGSYEQYF,TGTGCCGGCAGCCTTGGAGGGGGTTCCTACGAGCAGTACTTC
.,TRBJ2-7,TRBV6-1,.,CASSEVEASSSYEQYF,TGTGCCAGCAGTGAAGTCGAAGCCTCTTCCTCCTACGAGCAGTACTTC
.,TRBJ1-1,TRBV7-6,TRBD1,CASSLVEGAAEAFF,TGTGCCAGCAGCTTAGTAGAGGGGGCCGCTGAAGCTTTCTTT
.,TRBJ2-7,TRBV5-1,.,CASSLAREGYEQYF,TGCGCCAGCAGCTTGGCGCGTGAAGGCTACGAGCAGTACTTC
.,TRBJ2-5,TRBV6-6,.,CASRQTADEQYF,TGTGCCAGCAGACAGACAGCGGATGAGCAGTACTTC
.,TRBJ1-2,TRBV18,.,CASSRPVGQFYGYTF,TGTGCCAGCTCACGACCCGTCGGGCAGTTTTATGGCTACACCTTC
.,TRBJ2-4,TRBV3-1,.,CASSQGVLQNIQYF,TGTGCCAGCAGCCAGGGGGTCCTCCAAAACATTCAGTACTTC
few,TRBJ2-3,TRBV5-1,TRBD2,CASSLHRGGTDTQYF,TGCGCCAGCAGCTTGCATCGGGGGGGGACAGATACGCAGTATTTT
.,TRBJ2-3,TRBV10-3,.,CATSEQATTDTQYF,TGTGCCACCAGTGAGCAAGCGACCACAGATACGCAGTATTTT
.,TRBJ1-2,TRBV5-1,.,CASSSTELGGYIF,TGCGCCAGCAGCTCCACAGAGCTCGGCGGCTACATCTTC
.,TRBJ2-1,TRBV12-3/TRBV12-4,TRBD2,CASTERGAGYYNEQFF,TGTGCCAGCACGGAGAGGGGAGCGGGGTATTACAATGAGCAGTTCTTC
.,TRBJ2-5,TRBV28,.,CASSLQGWNEQYF,TGTGCCAGCAGTTTACAGGGTTGGAATGAGCAGTACTTC
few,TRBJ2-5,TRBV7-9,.,CASSPPEGLLMETQYF,TGTGCCAGCAGCCCCCCAGAGGGTCTCCTGATGGAGACCCAGTACTTC
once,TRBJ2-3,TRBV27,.,CASSPGGEQGDTQYF,TGTGCCAGCAGTCCCGGCGGAGAACAGGGCGATACGCAGTATTTT
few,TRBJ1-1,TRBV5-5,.,CASSRDSGAEAFF,TGTGCCAGCAGCCGGGATTCGGGAGCCGAAGCTTTCTTT
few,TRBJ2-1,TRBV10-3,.,CAISVGNEQFF,TGTGCCATCAGTGTCGGCAATGAGCAGTTCTTC